This TCR beta chain was retrieved from a study of low-dose radiotherapy and immunotherapy resistance in tumors. In the study overall: For Cohort 1, fractions of 0.5 Gy were given every 2 weeks, reaching 6.5 Gy overall. With 1 Gy per fraction every two weeks, Cohort 2 accumulated 13 Gy across 26 weeks. On an every-two-weeks schedule, patients received intravenous nivolumab 240 mg, along with ipilimumab 1 mg/kg every six weeks. Each two-week cycle included intravenous cyclophosphamide 200 mg/m2, given one day before radiation and immunotherapy.

Priming of first-strand cDNA relied on TRAV- and TRBV-specific primers (covering alpha and beta chains). TCR amplification ran about 20 PCR cycles using constant-region and V-primer adapter primers. TCRdb recomputed calls from the reads with MiXCR, one row per CDR3 protein. This table has 45,000 or so distinct CDR3 sequences, approximately 26% appearing once. Specified time point: after trial treatment. As for treatment: LDRT plus nivolumab, ipilimumab, low-dose cyclophosphamide and aspirin (RACIN trial). The CDR3 runs to 14 residues. Between the trimmed V and J ends, which lost 4 bases and 5 bases, there was a span of 12 bases. Germline V CDR1 and CDR2: LGHDT, YNNKEL (reference sequence).

The TCR originated in a male donor with prostate cancer. The sample was PBMCs, taken after low-dose radiotherapy plus immunotherapy. The rearrangement uses TRBV3-1 and TRBJ1-5, with unresolved D. CDR3 residues: CASSRSVFDQPQHF. The CDR3 DNA follows: TGTGCCAGCAGCCGGTCGGTATTCGATCAGCCCCAGCATTTT.